The 28 T cell receptor beta chains reported below all come from one sample, sequenced in a study of OX40 agonist ivuxolimab in advanced cancers. Sequencing used immunoSEQ multiplex PCR; TCRdb keeps in-frame clones, though not all of them. The sample records about 51,000 clones, 80% to 85% being singletons. Source: CD4+ or CD8+ T cells sorted from blood, taken in a trial of the OX40 agonist ivuxolimab. The receptors stem from an adult with an advanced solid tumor such as melanoma, head and neck, liver or kidney cancer.

This chain joins TRBV19 and TRBJ1-6; D is undetermined. The CDR3 runs to 15 residues. V lost 4 bases to trimming and J lost 0 bases, with 7 bases between them. Germline V gene lookup returns CDR1 LNHDA and CDR2 SQIVND (reference sequence). Written as DNA, the CDR3 is TGTGCCAGTAGTACGTTAACCTCCTATAATTCACCCCTCCACTTT. Residues: CASSTLTSYNSPLHF. The full variable domain, completed using reference TRBV19 and TRBJ1-6, is DGGITQSPKYLFRKEGQNVTLSCEQNLNHDAMYWYRQDPGQGLRLIYYSQIVNDFQKGDIAEGYSVSREKKESFPLTVTSAQKNPTAFYLCASSTLTSYNSPLHFGNGTRLTVT.

The chain has TRBV4-1 and TRBJ2-5; 10 bases map to TRBD2. This CDR3 comprises 15 residues. In germline, CDR1 is MGHRA, CDR2 YSYEKL. Trimming removed 4 bases from V and 3 bases from J; junction bases left unmatched: 5. The CDR3 sequence is CASSPGLAGEETQYF. The CDR3 DNA sequence: TGCGCCAGCAGCCCCGGGCTAGCGGGGGAAGAGACCCAGTACTTC.

The rearrangement uses TRBV9 and TRBJ1-4; TRBD1 might be the D (6 bases). The V end lost 0 bases, the J end lost 8 bases, and 17 bases lay between the germline ends. Germline CDR1 is SGDLS and CDR2 is YYNGEE. The CDR3 sequence is 16 residues long. CDR3 protein: CASSVEGPGAGEKLFF. DNA for the CDR3: TGTGCCAGCAGCGTAGAGGGCCCGGGGGCGGGAGAAAAACTGTTTTTT.

V gene TRBV6-5 combines with J gene TRBJ2-7; D is ambiguous. Germline loops: CDR1 MNHEY, CDR2 SVGAGI. The CDR3 sequence is 13 residues long. Trimming left V 10 bases short and J 3 bases short, with 16 bases between. The CDR3 nucleotides are TGTGCCACCCAGTTAGGATGGGGCTACGAGCAGTACTTC. It encodes CATQLGWGYEQYF.

The V and J genes are TRBV14 and TRBJ2-1; TRBD2 aligns across 12 bases. From germline, CDR1 is SGHDN and CDR2 FVKESK. The V segment lost 4 bases and the J segment 11 bases; nucleotides outside the gene matches: 9. CDR3 length: 15 amino acids. The CDR3 here is CASSRALAGGPKQFF. The CDR3 DNA follows: TGTGCCAGCAGCCGGGCCCTAGCGGGGGGGCCTAAGCAGTTCTTC.

The genes are TRBV7-9 and TRBJ2-7; 9 nucleotides align to TRBD2. This CDR3 is built from 15 residues. CDR1 is SEHNR, CDR2 FQNEAQ, per germline (reference sequence). The ends lost 2 bases at V and 3 bases at J; junction bases unmatched: 5. The CDR3 region has the DNA TGTGCCAGCAGCTTATTGGCGGGGGGGAACTACGAGCAGTACTTC. This codes for CASSLLAGGNYEQYF.

V usage is TRBV5-1 and J usage is TRBJ2-5, with 8 bases fitting TRBD2. The CDR3 length is 15 residues. Germline CDR1 is SGHRS and CDR2 is YFSETQ. V gave up 3 bases and J gave up 5 bases; unmatched junction bases: 9. CDR3 nucleotides: TGCGCCAGCAGCTATTTGACGGGGGGGCCGGAGACCCAGTACTTC. Protein: CASSYLTGGPETQYF. The entire variable domain, with the rest obtained from reference TRBV5-1 and TRBJ2-5, is as follows: KAGVTQTPRYLIKTRGQQVTLSCSPISGHRSVSWYQQTPGQGLQFLFEYFSETQRNKGNFPGRFSGRQFSNSRSEMNVSTLELGDSALYLCASSYLTGGPETQYFGPGTRLLVL.

This chain joins TRBV18 and TRBJ1-2; D not certain. Germline loops: CDR1 KGHSH, CDR2 LQKENI. Trimming shortened V by 3 bases and J by 0 bases, and 11 bases separated the two germline ends. The CDR3 contains 15 residues. The CDR3 DNA follows: TGTGCCAGCTCACCCAACACCGGGCCTAACTATGGCTACACCTTC. Translating gives CASSPNTGPNYGYTF.

The chain links TRBV27 to TRBJ2-5; maybe TRBD1 (5 bases). This CDR3 region has 15 residues. The V gene's germline CDR1 is MNHEY and CDR2 SMNVEV (reference sequence). Trimming shortened V by 0 bases and J by 1 base, and 9 bases separated the two germline ends. CDR3 sequence (DNA): TGTGCCAGCAGTTTATCCTGGGGCGTCCAAGAGACCCAGTACTTC. It codes for CASSLSWGVQETQYF.

This chain connects TRBV7-8 to TRBJ2-5; D gene unclear. V was trimmed by 1 base and J by 5 bases, leaving 8 bases between them. Germline CDR1 SGHVS, CDR2 FQNEAQ. The CDR3 extends over 13 amino acids. CDR3 bases: TGTGCCAGCAGCTTAGATTTATTGGAGACCCAGTACTTC. Amino acid sequence: CASSLDLLETQYF.

The chain carries TRBV9 and TRBJ2-2; possibly TRBD2 for D (5 bases). V lost 5 bases to trimming and J lost 7 bases, with 15 bases between them. This CDR3 has 14 residues. Per the germline V gene, CDR1 is SGDLS and CDR2 is YYNGEE. The CDR3 here is CASRAGGTVGELFF. The CDR3 DNA follows: TGTGCCAGCAGGGCGGGTGGAACGGTCGGGGAGCTGTTTTTT. The full variable domain, in which reference TRBV9 and TRBJ2-2 provide the parts outside the CDR3, is DSGVTQTPKHLITATGQRVTLRCSPRSGDLSVYWYQQSLDQGLQFLIQYYNGEERAKGNILERFSAQQFPDLHSELNLSSLELGDSALYFCASRAGGTVGELFFGEGSRLTVL.

V is TRBV5-8 and J is TRBJ1-1; D is unclear. V was pared by 1 base and J by 0 bases, with 13 bases between. From germline, CDR1 is SGHTS and CDR2 YDEGEE. The CDR3 sequence is 16 residues long. CDR3 residues: CASSLRRKRMNTEAFF. Written as DNA, the CDR3 is TGTGCCAGCAGCTTGAGGCGGAAAAGAATGAACACTGAAGCTTTCTTT.

V gene TRBV9 combines with J gene TRBJ2-3; D ambiguous. Trimming removed 3 bases at V and 1 base at J, with 9 bases between. From germline, CDR1 is SGDLS and CDR2 YYNGEE. This CDR3 is 14 amino acids long. For the CDR3, the DNA is TGTGCCAGCAGCGAGTATTGGGGCACAGATACGCAGTATTTT. Its translation is CASSEYWGTDTQYF.

This clone was detected a few times. At the DNA level, this CDR3 is encoded by other sequences in the same sample as well. This chain joins TRBV5-4 and TRBJ1-1, with D possibly TRBD1 on 5 matching bases. The CDR3 extends over 16 amino acids. Trimming left V 1 base short and J 3 bases short, with 16 bases between. Per germline, CDR1 SGHNT and CDR2 YYREEE (reference sequence). CDR3 sequence (DNA): TGTGCCAGCAGCTTGCGCCGGGGAGGAGGGGACACTGAAGCTTTCTTT. Its protein product is CASSLRRGGGDTEAFF.

This clone was counted once. The genes are TRBV19 and TRBJ2-1; 9 bases map to TRBD1. This CDR3 contains 13 residues. Germline values: CDR1 LNHDA, CDR2 SQIVND (reference sequence). V shed 6 bases, J shed 7 bases, and the junction held 4 bases outside the gene matches. CDR3 in amino acids: CASRGQGLNEQFF. The CDR3 DNA reads as TGTGCCAGTAGGGGACAGGGTTTAAATGAGCAGTTCTTC. Drawing the rest from reference TRBV19 and TRBJ2-1, the complete variable domain is DGGITQSPKYLFRKEGQNVTLSCEQNLNHDAMYWYRQDPGQGLRLIYYSQIVNDFQKGDIAEGYSVSREKKESFPLTVTSAQKNPTAFYLCASRGQGLNEQFFGPGTRLTVL.

J is TRBJ1-5 and V is TRBV21-1; the D call in the table, TRBD1, was not verified against the DNA. TRBV21-1 is a recognized pseudogene. This CDR3 spans 16 amino acids. CDR3 amino acids: CASSDRQVVAGQPQHF. The CDR3 nucleotides read TGTGCCAGCAGCGACCGACAGGTCGTGGCTGGTCAGCCCCAGCATTTT.

This clone appeared a single time. The chain employs TRBV27 and TRBJ2-7, with 10 bases fitting TRBD1. The CDR3 is made up of 15 amino acids. V was clipped by 2 bases and J by 8 bases; unmatched bases: 9. In germline, CDR1 is MNHEY, CDR2 SMNVEV (reference sequence). CDR3 protein: CASSLMGDRGFQQYF. The CDR3 coding sequence is TGTGCCAGCAGTTTAATGGGGGACAGGGGTTTCCAGCAGTACTTC.

The chain uses TRBV5-1 and TRBJ2-5, with 12 bases aligning to TRBD1. Per the germline V gene, CDR1 is SGHRS and CDR2 is YFSETQ. The CDR3 is 16 amino acids. J gave up 5 bases and V 4 bases, and 9 bases lay outside the gene matches. Here the CDR3 reads CASSIGTGGFEETQYF. CDR3 in DNA: TGCGCCAGCAGCATAGGGACAGGGGGCTTCGAGGAGACCCAGTACTTC.

This chain joins TRBV6-6 and TRBJ1-2, with D unresolved. Germline V gene lookup returns CDR1 MNHNY and CDR2 SVGAGI (reference sequence). The CDR3 loop spans 11 amino acids. Trimming cost V 10 bases and J 0 bases, with 6 bases left between them. The CDR3 loop is CATDANYGYTF. CDR3 DNA: TGTGCCACCGACGCTAACTATGGCTACACCTTC.

Only one count was recorded for this clone. DNA for the CDR3: TGTGCCAGCAGCCCCCCGGACAGTCAGCAGTTCTTC. Its translation is CASSPPDSQQFF. This chain joins TRBV7-9 and TRBJ2-1; possible D gene TRBD1, 6 bases. The CDR3 is made up of 12 amino acids. The germline CDR1 and CDR2 sequences are SEHNR and FQNEAQ (reference sequence). With 5 bases removed from V and 11 bases from J, the gap between germline ends came to 13 bases.

The rearrangement links TRBV11-3 to TRBJ1-1; D is perhaps TRBD1 (6 bases). Trimming pared 4 bases from V and 8 bases from J, leaving 14 bases between. The CDR3 has 13 residues. The germline gives CDR1 SGHNT, CDR2 YENEEA. This CDR3 is CASSSDSSVEAFF. As DNA, the CDR3 is TGTGCCAGCAGCTCGGACAGTTCTGTGGAAGCTTTCTTT. Looking up the rest from reference TRBV11-3 and TRBJ1-1 gives the full variable domain: EAGVVQSPRYKIIEKKQPVAFWCNPISGHNTLYWYLQNLGQGPELLIRYENEEAVDDSQLPKDRFSAERLKGVDSTLKIQPAELGDSAVYLCASSSDSSVEAFFGQGTRLTVV.

The V gene is TRBV23-1, the J gene TRBJ1-5; unclear D gene. TRBV23-1 is known as an ORF, though its function is uncertain. The CDR3 is 16 amino acids. The ends were cut back, 2 bases at V and 3 bases at J, with 14 bases in the middle. CDR3 residues: CASSQTGPWSNQPQHF. The CDR3 DNA reads as TGCGCCAGCAGTCAAACCGGACCTTGGTCCAATCAGCCCCAGCATTTT.

The chain has TRBV29-1 and TRBJ2-1; D might be TRBD1 or TRBD2, each matching 5 bases. With 3 bases removed from V and 8 bases from J, the gap between germline ends came to 14 bases. Germline assignment: CDR1 SQVTM and CDR2 ANQGSEA. CDR3 length: 13 residues. The CDR3 region has the DNA TGCAGCGTTGATGGGACCCCGGGCTATGAGCAGTTCTTC. Its translation: CSVDGTPGYEQFF.

The chain uses TRBV5-1 and TRBJ1-1; D gene ambiguous. Deletions cut 5 bases from V and 3 bases from J, with 11 bases between. CDR3 length equals 13 residues. Germline V gene data show CDR1 as SGHRS and CDR2 as YFSETQ. The CDR3 sequence: CASRQGRDTEAFF. Here the CDR3 DNA reads TGCGCCAGCAGGCAAGGACGAGACACTGAAGCTTTCTTT.

The chain couples TRBV19 to TRBJ2-7; D call uncertain. The CDR3 sequence is 14 residues long. V was clipped by 5 bases and J by 4 bases, with 15 bases between them. Germline values: CDR1 LNHDA, CDR2 SQIVND (reference sequence). The CDR3 DNA reads TGTGCCAGTAGTGCCCGGGTAGGGCTTTACGAGCAGTACTTC. Protein: CASSARVGLYEQYF.

This chain joins TRBV19 and TRBJ2-1; D is unresolved. Trimming cost V 5 bases and J 7 bases, with 12 bases left between them. Looked up from germline, CDR1 is LNHDA and CDR2 is SQIVND (reference sequence). The CDR3 runs 13 residues. As DNA, the CDR3 is TGTGCCAGTAGTCCGCTCACACCTAATGAGCAGTTCTTC. Translated: CASSPLTPNEQFF.

V usage is TRBV9 and J usage is TRBJ2-1, with 9 bases that match TRBD2. V trimming: 0 bases; J trimming: 2 bases; junction bases outside the gene matches: 6. Germline CDR1 reads SGDLS; CDR2 reads YYNGEE. The CDR3 is made up of 17 amino acids. The CDR3 loop is CASSVGLRGGTYNEQFF. The DNA of the CDR3 is TGTGCCAGCAGCGTAGGGTTGCGGGGGGGCACCTACAATGAGCAGTTCTTC.

As DNA, the CDR3 is TGTGCCAGCATTGTAGGCAGGGGAATAGCCGAGCAGTACTTC. Translated, it gives CASIVGRGIAEQYF. The V and J genes are TRBV6-5 and TRBJ2-7; weak D call: TRBD1 (6 bases). Germline assignment: CDR1 MNHEY and CDR2 SVGAGI. V lost 7 bases and J 6 bases, leaving 19 bases between the germline ends. The CDR3 sequence is 14 residues long.